This TCR beta chain was sequenced for a study of OX40 agonist ivuxolimab in advanced cancers. Whole-study context: Averaging 60 years in age, with a range of roughly 23 to 85, the cohort was 80% to 90% male. Three patients responded partially, comprising one with hepatocellular carcinoma and two with cutaneous melanoma. Findings and limits, study-wide: Antigen targets of the expanded peripheral T cells went undetermined.

To note about this clone: Its antigen is not known.

This CDR3 has 15 amino acids. V was clipped by 10 bases and J by 5 bases; unmatched bases: 10. The germline CDR1 and CDR2 sequences are SNHLY and FYNNEI. Clones were read by immunoSEQ multiplex PCR, and TCRdb kept only the in-frame ones, dropping some. The table shows 55,000 to 70,000 clones, with 83% occurring only once. V and J are TRBV2 and TRBJ1-6, with 8 nucleotides matching TRBD1. The sequence was collected from an adult with an advanced solid tumor such as melanoma, head and neck, liver or kidney cancer. The sequences come from CD4+ or CD8+ T cells sorted from blood, collected in a trial of the OX40 agonist ivuxolimab. CDR3 sequence reads: CAISKGTGNNSPLHF. As DNA, the CDR3 is TGTGCCATCTCCAAAGGGACAGGCAATAATTCACCCCTCCACTTT.